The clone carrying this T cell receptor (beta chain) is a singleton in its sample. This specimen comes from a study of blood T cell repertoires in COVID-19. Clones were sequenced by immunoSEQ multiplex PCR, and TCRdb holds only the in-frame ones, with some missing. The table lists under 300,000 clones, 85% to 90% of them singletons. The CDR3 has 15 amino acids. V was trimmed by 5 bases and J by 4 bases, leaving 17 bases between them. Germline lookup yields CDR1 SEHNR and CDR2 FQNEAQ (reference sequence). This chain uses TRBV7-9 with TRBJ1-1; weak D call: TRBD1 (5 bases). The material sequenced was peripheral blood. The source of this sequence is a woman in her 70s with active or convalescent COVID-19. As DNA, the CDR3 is TGTGCCAGCAGCCAATTTGGGGGGACTGTCACTGAAGCTTTCTTT. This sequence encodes CASSQFGGTVTEAFF.